This TCR beta chain was documented in a study of molecular identifiers for immune sequencing clone quantification. A note on this clonotype: Its antigen is currently unknown. A much larger clone lies a single base off, so this may be a read error.

Study-level findings and limits: The share of molecules held by clones above 20 RNA copies was over 99% in effector cells and under 1% in naive cells.

MiXCR, applied by TCRdb to the PCR reads, yields one record per CDR3 protein. Among fewer than 350,000 distinct CDR3 sequences listed, about a fifth were seen once. J lost 5 bases, V lost 4 bases, and 6 bases had no gene match. This CDR3 region has 14 residues. Germline V gives CDR1 SGHDN, CDR2 FVKESK. The rearrangement uses TRBV14 and TRBJ2-5; 8 bases align to TRBD2. Source material: naive CD8+ T cells from blood, with Jurkat cell RNA spiked in. Specified subset: FACS-sorted CD8+CD4-CCR7+CD45RA+ naive T cells. The source of this sequence is a human donor in good health. Some libraries in this study had Jurkat cell RNA spiked in. The CDR3 is CASSRPAGVETQYF. The CDR3 nucleotides read TGTGCCAGCAGCCGACCAGCGGGAGTTGAGACCCAGTACTTC. Full variable domain (outside the CDR3, taken from reference TRBV14 and TRBJ2-5): EAGVTQFPSHSVIEKGQTVTLRCDPISGHDNLYWYRRVMGKEIKFLLHFVKESKQDESGMPNNRFLAERTGGTYSTLKVQPAELEDSGVYFCASSRPAGVETQYFGPGTRLLVL.